The 6 T cell receptor beta chains reported below all come from one sample, sequenced in a study of shared clonotypes between healthy human individuals. Method: immunoSEQ multiplex PCR; TCRdb's copy keeps in-frame clones and lacks some. The table includes 1.5 million to 1.9 million clones, around 98% detected once. Sequencing input: naive CD4+ T cells sorted from blood. Described subset: CD45RA+ positively selected. These receptors came from a man aged 25 to 45 in good health.

The rearrangement joins TRBV7-8 to TRBJ2-2, with 9 positions matching TRBD2. The CDR3 consists of 17 residues. Trimming cost V 0 bases and J 3 bases; bases outside gene matches: 5. Germline CDR1 is SGHVS and CDR2 is FQNEAQ. CDR3: CASSLAPLAGHTGELFF. The CDR3 DNA reads TGTGCCAGCAGCTTAGCGCCGCTAGCGGGACACACCGGGGAGCTGTTTTTT. Complete variable domain (other parts from reference TRBV7-8 and TRBJ2-2): GAGVSQSPRYKVAKRGQDVALRCDPISGHVSLFWYQQALGQGPEFLTYFQNEAQLDKSGLPSDRFFAERPEGSVSTLKIQRTQQEDSAVYLCASSLAPLAGHTGELFFGEGSRLTVL.

The chain is built from TRBV7-9 and TRBJ2-3; D is unclear. The ends were cut back, 2 bases at V and 0 bases at J, with 9 bases in the middle. The CDR3 is 15 amino acids. The germline gives CDR1 SEHNR, CDR2 FQNEAQ (reference sequence). DNA of the CDR3: TGTGCCAGCAGCTTACGAAGTTCTAGCACAGATACGCAGTATTTT. As protein: CASSLRSSSTDTQYF.

CDR3 residues: CASSYLSVTGHTEAFF. Here the CDR3 DNA reads TGTGCCAGCAGTTACCTCTCCGTGACAGGGCACACTGAAGCTTTCTTT. V is TRBV6-5 and J is TRBJ1-1, with 7 bases identical to TRBD1. This CDR3 comprises 16 residues. Germline trimming cut 2 bases from V and 3 bases from J; bases unmatched to any gene: 9. Per germline, CDR1 MNHEY and CDR2 SVGAGI.

With respect to this clone: Other DNA sequences in this sample translate to the same CDR3. The V call is TRBV28, the J call TRBJ2-7; no clear D gene. Per germline, CDR1 MDHEN and CDR2 SYDVKM. The CDR3 has 13 residues. V lost 0 bases, J lost 2 bases, and 5 bases lay in between. DNA for the CDR3: TGTGCCAGCAGTTTATGGGGGACCTACGAGCAGTACTTC. Amino acids: CASSLWGTYEQYF.

This chain links TRBV4-2 with TRBJ2-5; TRBD2 matches at 12 bases. Germline CDR1 and CDR2: LGHNA and YNFKEQ. The V segment lost 1 base and the J segment 4 bases; nucleotides outside the gene matches: 16. The CDR3 has 20 residues. In DNA form, the CDR3 reads TGTGCCAGCAGCCAAGGGAGGACTAGCGGGGTGGGGTATGAGGGAGAGACCCAGTACTTC. Translation: CASSQGRTSGVGYEGETQYF.

The V and J genes are TRBV19 and TRBJ1-4; D is undetermined. Germline CDR1 LNHDA, CDR2 SQIVND (reference sequence). With 1 base removed from V and 8 bases from J, the gap between germline ends came to 17 bases. The CDR3 runs to 16 residues. Here the CDR3 DNA reads TGTGCCAGTAGTATAGCCAAGACCACGGCGGGCGAAAAACTGTTTTTT. Translating gives CASSIAKTTAGEKLFF.